Listed here are 2 T cell receptor beta chains from one sample, sequenced in a study of regulatory T cells in long-lasting Graves disease. Specified time point: newly diagnosed GD, antithyroid drugs for less than 3 months. TCR sequences were obtained from RNA taken from PBMCs. Both iRepertoire HTBI primers and Arm-PCR of CDR3 regions were used to build the TCR beta libraries. TCRdb reprocessed the multiplex PCR reads via MiXCR and lists one record per CDR3 protein. The sample consists of roughly 520,000 distinct CDR3 sequences, about 11% of them appearing once. The sample also formed part of further work on T cells in Graves' hyperthyroidism and ophthalmopathy.

Material: peripheral blood mononuclear cells (PBMCs), obtained at new diagnosis, from a patient treated with antithyroid drugs. These receptors were obtained from a woman between 25 and 40 years old with Graves disease.

This clonotype was picked up a small number of times. The junction and the germline gene differ at one end; a read error may be behind it. The chain links TRBV18 to TRBJ2-7; tentative D call: TRBD2 (6 bases). This CDR3 has 16 residues. Germline lookup yields CDR1 KGHSH and CDR2 LQKENI. This chain's CDR3 is CATSPGLSSKEYEQYF. CDR3 nucleotides: TGTGCCACCTCACCGGGACTCAGTTCCAAAGAGTACGAGCAGTACTTC.

The V call is TRBV20-1, the J call TRBJ2-1; possible D gene TRBD2, 6 bases. Germline-derived CDR1 and CDR2 are DFQATT and SNEGSKA (reference sequence). The CDR3 length is 14 residues. Trimming stripped 0 bases from V and 8 bases from J, with 14 bases between. The DNA of the CDR3 is TGCAGTGCTAGAGATTCCAGCGGGTGGGATGAGCAGTTCTTC. Its protein product is CSARDSSGWDEQFF.